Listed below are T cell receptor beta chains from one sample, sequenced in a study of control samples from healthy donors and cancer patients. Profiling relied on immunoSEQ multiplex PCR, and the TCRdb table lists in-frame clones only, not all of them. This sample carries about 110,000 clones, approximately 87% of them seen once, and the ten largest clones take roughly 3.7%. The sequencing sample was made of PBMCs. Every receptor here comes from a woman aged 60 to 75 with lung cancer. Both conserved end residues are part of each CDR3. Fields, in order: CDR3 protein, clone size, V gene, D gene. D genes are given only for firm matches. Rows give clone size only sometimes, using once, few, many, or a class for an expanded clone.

CASKDSRTNTGELFF | NA | TRBV5-1 | NA
CASSSANTGELFF | NA | TRBV3-1/TRBV3-2 | NA
CASSLEGGRAVGIQYF | NA | TRBV5-8 | TRBD2
CSVRQGYSMMNTEAFF | NA | TRBV29-1 | TRBD1
CASSLRLAGGTDTQYF | once | TRBV11-2 | TRBD2
CSVYGGSGLLEQYF | NA | TRBV29-1 | NA
CASGLVQGPLYGYTF | NA | TRBV12-5 | NA
CAWGGGAGVADTQYF | NA | TRBV30 | TRBD2
CASSSAGTGYYEQYF | NA | TRBV5-1 | TRBD1
CASSLTLAGFAETQYF | NA | TRBV7-9 | NA
CASSPEGLGSGNTIYF | NA | TRBV6-2/TRBV6-3 | NA
CASSLAGEGNEQFF | NA | TRBV6-4 | TRBD2
CASTPDRVNDGYTF | NA | TRBV6-5 | TRBD1
CASSYFPGSVFYEQYF | NA | TRBV6-5 | NA
CASSEDGYNEQFF | many | TRBV2 | NA
CASSPPNSGMYEQYF | NA | TRBV18 | TRBD2
CASSPSFRGGAGDTGELFF | NA | TRBV3-1/TRBV3-2 | NA
CASIFSSGGETQYF | NA | TRBV6-5 | TRBD2
CASSLMGAGTNTEAFF | NA | TRBV7-3 | NA
CASSFRGGIEQYF | few | TRBV7-8 | TRBD1
CASSPSNGGGHTEAFF | NA | TRBV28 | NA
CASSRDSYSSYEQYF | NA | TRBV6-5 | TRBD1
CASSLRDSNEKLFF | NA | TRBV7-9 | NA
CASSSDTEAFF | NA | TRBV5-6 | NA
CASSYGDGWIPTLTEAFF | few | TRBV6-2/TRBV6-3 | NA
CASSAIPGRGRTGELFF | NA | TRBV2 | NA
CASSPPPGGGDRETQYF | NA | TRBV3-1/TRBV3-2 | NA
CAWMGGGNTIYF | many | TRBV30 | NA
CAMAQGGGSYNEQFF | NA | TRBV10-3 | NA
CASRLLQTLTHTEDTQYF | NA | TRBV5-1 | NA
CASSLTPGSGANVLTF | NA | TRBV5-1 | NA
CASSSTPGVMRYTF | NA | TRBV5-5 | NA
CASSRDRRGEKLFF | NA | TRBV6-5 | TRBD1
CASSFSGNTEAFF | NA | TRBV27 | NA
CASSPIEKSEQYF | NA | TRBV18 | NA
CSVGLMGETQYF | NA | TRBV29-1 | NA
CASSRGSNYGYTF | NA | TRBV5-1 | NA
CASSTSNGYTF | NA | TRBV6-5 | NA
CASSLRTGPGYTF | NA | TRBV12-3/TRBV12-4 | TRBD1
CASSIGQGFNQPQHF | once | TRBV19 | NA